This T cell receptor (beta chain) was recorded in a study of blood T cell repertoires in COVID-19. Some clones are missing from TCRdb's copy, which holds only in-frame ones; the method was immunoSEQ multiplex PCR. Among approximately 99,000 clones listed, less than 90% were seen once. Trimming removed 8 bases at V and 6 bases at J, with 9 bases between. The germline V gene encodes CDR1 ENHRY and CDR2 SYGVKD. This CDR3 is built from 11 residues. The clonotype originates from a man between 70 and 80 years old with active or convalescent COVID-19. The chain uses TRBV10-3 and TRBJ2-3; D not resolved. The material sequenced was peripheral blood. As DNA, the CDR3 is TGTGCCATCGCCCAACAGGATACGCAGTATTTT. Residues: CAIAQQDTQYF.